Shown below are 16 T cell receptor beta chains from a single sample sequenced in a study of cytomegalovirus exposure and HLA in healthy donors. The PCR made use of 60 Vbeta and 13 Jbeta primers. TCRdb's table, derived via immunoSEQ multiplex PCR, lists solely in-frame clones and lacks some. The profile covers about 160,000 clones, with roughly 77% appearing a single time and over 4.5% taken by the ten largest. Specimen: PBMCs. Source of these receptors: a male donor in good health and CMV-seronegative.

The chain employs TRBV4-1 and TRBJ2-7; the match to TRBD1 covers 10 bases. This CDR3 region has 15 residues. From germline, CDR1 is MGHRA and CDR2 YSYEKL. V shed 5 bases, J shed 5 bases, and the junction held 9 bases outside the gene matches. This CDR3 is CASSARRDRGNEQYF. DNA for the CDR3: TGCGCCAGCAGCGCTCGCCGGGACAGGGGAAACGAGCAGTACTTC.

J is TRBJ2-1 and V is TRBV9, with a tentative D call TRBD2 (6 bases). The germline V gene has CDR1 SGDLS and CDR2 YYNGEE. CDR3 length equals 17 residues. Between the trimmed V and J ends, which lost 4 bases and 10 bases, there was a span of 27 bases. CDR3 loop: CASSPRMWTTPQEEQFF. The CDR3 nucleotides are TGTGCCAGCAGCCCGCGAATGTGGACTACCCCGCAGGAGGAGCAGTTCTTC.

CDR3 nucleotides: TGTGCCAGCAGTGCCTGGGGGGGACTTGGAAACACCATATATTTT. This translates into CASSAWGGLGNTIYF. The chain links TRBV2 to TRBJ1-3; maybe TRBD1 (5 bases). The germline gives CDR1 SNHLY, CDR2 FYNNEI. The ends were cut back, 4 bases at V and 3 bases at J, with 13 bases in the middle. The length of the CDR3 is 15 residues.

The chain has TRBV19 and TRBJ2-7, with 9 nucleotides matching TRBD1. V trimming: 6 bases; J trimming: 3 bases; junction bases outside the gene matches: 3. This CDR3 comprises 13 residues. The V gene's germline CDR1 is LNHDA and CDR2 SQIVND (reference sequence). DNA of the CDR3: TGTGCCAGTAGGGGGACAGGGAGCTACGAGCAGTACTTC. Protein sequence: CASRGTGSYEQYF.

The CDR3 sequence is CASSLAQVGNEQFF. In nucleotides, the CDR3 is TGTGCCAGCAGCTTAGCGCAGGTTGGGAATGAGCAGTTCTTC. The V call is TRBV7-9, the J call TRBJ2-1; D ambiguous. Germline CDR1 and CDR2: SEHNR and FQNEAQ (reference sequence). The CDR3 has 14 residues. Between the trimmed V and J ends, which lost 0 bases and 7 bases, there was a span of 10 bases.

The V call is TRBV27, the J call TRBJ2-1; 7 nucleotides match TRBD2. There are 12 residues in the CDR3. Germline V gives CDR1 MNHEY, CDR2 SMNVEV (reference sequence). V shed 3 bases, J shed 12 bases, and the junction held 5 bases outside the gene matches. The CDR3 nucleotides read TGTGCCAGCAGTTTTCCTAGCGGTGGGCAGTTCTTC. As protein: CASSFPSGGQFF.

In its sample, this clone was seen once. This chain connects TRBV11-2 to TRBJ1-1, with D perhaps TRBD1 (5 bases). Per germline, CDR1 SGHAT and CDR2 FQNNGV. The V end was cut by 3 bases, the J end by 1 base, with 12 bases between. The CDR3 sequence is 15 residues long. CDR3 in DNA: TGTGCCAGCAGCTTCGGGGGACGGACGAACACTGAAGCTTTCTTT. Its protein is CASSFGGRTNTEAFF.

This sequence joins TRBV28 and TRBJ2-5; D possibly corresponds to TRBD1 (5 bases). The J call is doubtful: the DNA matches TRBJ2-7 better. Germline V gene lookup returns CDR1 MDHEN and CDR2 SYDVKM. The CDR3 runs to 14 residues. CDR3 bases: TGTGCCAGCAGCTCCCCGGACACCTACTACGAGCAGTACTTC. Protein sequence: CASSSPDTYYEQYF.

The gene calls are TRBV11-3 and TRBJ2-7, with 9 bases aligning to TRBD1. The V and J ends lost 5 bases and 8 bases, in that order; junction bases with no gene match: 16. The CDR3 consists of 16 residues. CDR1 and CDR2 from the germline V gene are SGHNT and YENEEA. The chain's CDR3 is CASSPPGQGYSTKQYF. CDR3 bases: TGTGCCAGCAGCCCCCCCGGACAGGGGTATTCTACGAAGCAGTACTTC.

The chain couples TRBV7-8 to TRBJ1-3; no reliable D call. This CDR3 spans 15 amino acids. V lost 2 bases, J lost 0 bases, and 8 bases lay in between. Per germline, CDR1 SGHVS and CDR2 FQNEAQ. The CDR3 here is CASSLSGLSGNTIYF. For the CDR3, the DNA is TGTGCCAGCAGCTTATCAGGCCTCTCTGGAAACACCATATATTTT.

The CDR3 nucleotides read TGTGCCAGCAGTACACAGGTAGGGCCCACAGATACGCAGTATTTT. It translates to CASSTQVGPTDTQYF. J is TRBJ2-3 and V is TRBV6-1; D is perhaps TRBD1 (5 bases). CDR3 length: 15 residues. The V end was cut by 5 bases, the J end by 2 bases, with 14 bases between. Germline-derived CDR1 and CDR2 are MNHNS and SASEGT.

CDR3 DNA: TGTGCCAGCAGCATCGGGGGGGTGAACACTGAAGCTTTCTTT. As protein: CASSIGGVNTEAFF. The J gene is TRBJ1-1, the V gene TRBV7-3; possible D gene TRBD1, 5 bases. Trimming stripped 5 bases from V and 0 bases from J, with 10 bases between. This CDR3 region has 14 residues. Looked up from germline, CDR1 is SGHTA and CDR2 is FQGTGA. The full variable domain, in which reference TRBV7-3 and TRBJ1-1 provide the parts outside the CDR3, is GAGVSQTPSNKVTEKGKYVELRCDPISGHTALYWYRQSLGQGPEFLIYFQGTGAADDSGLPNDRFFAVRPEGSVSTLKIQRTERGDSAVYLCASSIGGVNTEAFFGQGTRLTVV.

The V call is TRBV7-9, the J call TRBJ2-7; D gene ambiguous. The germline V gene has CDR1 SEHNR and CDR2 FQNEAQ (reference sequence). CDR3 size: 13 residues. V was clipped by 5 bases and J by 5 bases, with 13 bases between them. The CDR3 loop is CASSDTESNEQYF. The CDR3 nucleotides read TGTGCCAGCAGCGATACGGAGAGTAACGAGCAGTACTTC.

This CDR3 reads CASKGRRDQPQHF. As DNA, the CDR3 is TGTGCCAGCAAGGGCAGGAGGGATCAGCCCCAGCATTTT. The chain couples TRBV28 to TRBJ1-5; no firm D call. CDR1 and CDR2 from the germline V gene are MDHEN and SYDVKM. V gave up 7 bases and J gave up 5 bases, with 12 bases separating them. The CDR3 contains 13 residues.

This clone turned up a few times. V is TRBV5-1 and J is TRBJ1-4; TRBD1 is a possible D gene (5 bases). The V gene's germline CDR1 is SGHRS and CDR2 YFSETQ. There are 15 residues in the CDR3. The ends were cut back, 4 bases at V and 1 base at J, with 11 bases in the middle. DNA for the CDR3: TGCGCCAGCAGCGACCCTCAGGGAACTAATGAAAAACTGTTTTTT. Translated, it gives CASSDPQGTNEKLFF.

This chain uses TRBV2 with TRBJ2-6; 7 bases are a match to TRBD1. CDR1 is SNHLY, CDR2 FYNNEI, per germline. V shed 5 bases and J 0 bases; nucleotides not matched to a gene: 10. This CDR3 region has 18 residues. CDR3 amino acids: CASSTPETGLSGANVLTF. In DNA, the CDR3 is TGTGCCAGCAGTACTCCGGAGACAGGGCTCTCTGGGGCCAACGTCCTGACTTTC. Looking up the rest from reference TRBV2 and TRBJ2-6 gives the full variable domain: EPEVTQTPSHQVTQMGQEVILRCVPISNHLYFYWYRQILGQKVEFLVSFYNNEISEKSEIFDDQFSVERPDGSNFTLKIRSTKLEDSAMYFCASSTPETGLSGANVLTFGAGSRLTVL.